The sequence of this T cell receptor beta chain was determined in a study of blood T cells in healthy people across ages. CDR1 is SGDLS, CDR2 YYNGEE, per germline. J gave up 7 bases and V 0 bases, and 10 bases lay outside the gene matches. This CDR3 is 17 amino acids long. With a J-beta primer mix and a sample-barcoded 5' primer, a second PCR ran roughly 6 to 11 cycles. TCRdb itself ran the 5' RACE reads through MiXCR, one entry per CDR3 protein. The sample yields over 950,000 distinct CDR3 sequences, around two fifths seen once. In the case of this clonotype: Its antigen is unidentified.

General study results and limits: The study could not conclusively compare naive and antigen-experienced cells, given its unsorted PBMCs. For the donors, CMV status was unknown and possibly confounded expanded clonotype changes. Investigators treated diversity estimates from one million T cells as underestimates.

In terms of origin and age, donors were healthy Caucasian individuals from Russia aged about 6 to 90. The origin of this receptor is a man between 18 and 35 years old in good health. The chain couples TRBV9 to TRBJ1-4, with 9 bases lining up with TRBD1. The specimen sequenced was blood. CDR3 amino acids: CASSVADRGQGGEKLFF. The CDR3 DNA is TGTGCCAGCAGCGTAGCGGACAGGGGCCAGGGAGGTGAAAAACTGTTTTTT.